This T cell receptor (beta chain) stems from a study of blood T cell repertoires in COVID-19. Germline V gives CDR1 MDHEN, CDR2 SYDVKM. Trimming cost V 8 bases and J 7 bases, with 12 bases left between them. This CDR3 has 13 amino acids. TCRdb's table, derived via immunoSEQ multiplex PCR, lists solely in-frame clones and lacks some. The sample carries about 80,000 clones, less than 85% recorded once. The V call is TRBV28, the J call TRBJ1-6; a possible D gene is TRBD1 (5 bases). The sequence derives from a man aged 65 to 85 with active or convalescent COVID-19. Input material: peripheral blood. The CDR3 nucleotides are TGTGCCAGCCAGGAGACAGCAAATTCACCCCTCCACTTT. Translation: CASQETANSPLHF.